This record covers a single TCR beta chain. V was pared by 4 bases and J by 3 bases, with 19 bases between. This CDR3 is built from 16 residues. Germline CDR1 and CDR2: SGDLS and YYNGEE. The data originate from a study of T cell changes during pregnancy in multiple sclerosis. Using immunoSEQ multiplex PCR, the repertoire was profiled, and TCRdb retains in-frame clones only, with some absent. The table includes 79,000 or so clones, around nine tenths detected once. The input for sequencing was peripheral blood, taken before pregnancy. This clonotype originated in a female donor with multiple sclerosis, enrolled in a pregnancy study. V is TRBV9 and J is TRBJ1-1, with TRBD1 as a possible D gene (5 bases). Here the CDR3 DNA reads TGTGCCAGCAGCCCCGGGGGGGGAACCTTAGACACTGAAGCTTTCTTT. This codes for CASSPGGGTLDTEAFF.